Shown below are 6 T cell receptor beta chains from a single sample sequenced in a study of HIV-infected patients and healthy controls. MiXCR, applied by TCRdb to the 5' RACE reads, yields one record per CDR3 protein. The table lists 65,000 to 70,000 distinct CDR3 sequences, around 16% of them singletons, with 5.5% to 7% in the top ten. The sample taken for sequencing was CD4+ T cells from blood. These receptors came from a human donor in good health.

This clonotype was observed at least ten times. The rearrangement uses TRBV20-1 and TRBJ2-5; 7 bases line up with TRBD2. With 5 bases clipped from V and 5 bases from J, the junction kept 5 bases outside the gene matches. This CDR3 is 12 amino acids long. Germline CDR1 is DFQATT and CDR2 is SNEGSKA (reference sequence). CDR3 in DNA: TGCAGTGCTCAGACTAGCCGGGAGACCCAGTACTTC. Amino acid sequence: CSAQTSRETQYF.

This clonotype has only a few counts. CDR3: CASRRGNIQYF. CDR3 DNA: TGTGCCAGCAGACGGGGAAACATTCAGTACTTC. The chain has TRBV7-2 and TRBJ2-4; TRBD2 is a possible D gene (5 bases). Germline V gives CDR1 SGHTA, CDR2 FQGNSA. This CDR3 is 11 amino acids long. Deletions cut 6 bases from V and 6 bases from J, with 6 bases between.

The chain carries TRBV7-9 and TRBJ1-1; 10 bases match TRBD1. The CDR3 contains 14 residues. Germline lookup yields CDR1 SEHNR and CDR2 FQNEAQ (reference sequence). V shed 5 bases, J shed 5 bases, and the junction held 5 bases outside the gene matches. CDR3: CASSPDRGRTEAFF. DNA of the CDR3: TGTGCCAGCAGCCCTGACAGGGGGCGTACTGAAGCTTTCTTT.

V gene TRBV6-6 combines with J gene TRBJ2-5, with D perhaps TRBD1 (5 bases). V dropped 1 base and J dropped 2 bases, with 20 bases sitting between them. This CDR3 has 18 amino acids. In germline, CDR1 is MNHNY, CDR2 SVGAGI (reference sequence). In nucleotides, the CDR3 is TGTGCCAGCAGTTACTTGACAGCCCGAATGGGGTCACAAGAGACCCAGTACTTC. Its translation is CASSYLTARMGSQETQYF.

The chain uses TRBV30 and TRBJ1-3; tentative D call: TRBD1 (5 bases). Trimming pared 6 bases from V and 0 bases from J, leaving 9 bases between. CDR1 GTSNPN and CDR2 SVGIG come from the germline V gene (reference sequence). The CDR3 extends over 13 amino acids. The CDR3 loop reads CACDSPSGNTIYF. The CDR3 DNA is TGTGCCTGTGACAGTCCCTCTGGAAACACCATATATTTT.

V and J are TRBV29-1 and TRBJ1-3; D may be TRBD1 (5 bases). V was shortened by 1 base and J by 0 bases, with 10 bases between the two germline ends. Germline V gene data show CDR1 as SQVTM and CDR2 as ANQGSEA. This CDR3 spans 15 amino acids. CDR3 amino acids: CSVEAGASSGNTIYF. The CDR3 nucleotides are TGCAGCGTTGAAGCCGGGGCGAGCTCTGGAAACACCATATATTTT.